The T cell receptor (beta chain) under discussion was sequenced for a study of CXCR3-negative and CXCR3-positive naive CD8 T cells. Libraries were UMI-labeled 5' RACE TRB cDNA. One entry per CDR3 protein, without DNA, is what TCRdb gives after re-calling the 5' RACE reads. Here the sample table reports over 100,000 distinct CDR3 sequences. Germline assignment: CDR1 SEHNR and CDR2 FQNEAQ (reference sequence). The CDR3 has 16 amino acids. Approximately 270,000 cells per CD8+ T cell subset were flow-sorted in triplicate. Cells classed as naive CD8+ T cells were CD45RO-CCR7+CD27+CD95-. A remark on this clonotype: Its antigen is undetermined.

Study observations and caveats: Once cells were cryopreserved, CXCR3 expression went down partly, and most assays used fresh PBMCs. With respect to TRBV-TRBJ usage, naive CXCR3-negative and CXCR3-positive cells were similar; memory differed.

The V and J genes are TRBV7-9 and TRBJ2-4; TCRdb lists TRBD1, though no DNA is available to test this call. Material for sequencing was naive CXCR3- CD8+ T cells from blood. The subset is: CD45RO-CCR7+CD27+CD95- naive CD8+ T cells lacking CXCR3 (TNR3-). This clonotype was obtained from a human donor in good health. Some clones in this sample may be carry-over from other donors' samples. CDR3 sequence reads: CASSPGQQRPKNIQYF.